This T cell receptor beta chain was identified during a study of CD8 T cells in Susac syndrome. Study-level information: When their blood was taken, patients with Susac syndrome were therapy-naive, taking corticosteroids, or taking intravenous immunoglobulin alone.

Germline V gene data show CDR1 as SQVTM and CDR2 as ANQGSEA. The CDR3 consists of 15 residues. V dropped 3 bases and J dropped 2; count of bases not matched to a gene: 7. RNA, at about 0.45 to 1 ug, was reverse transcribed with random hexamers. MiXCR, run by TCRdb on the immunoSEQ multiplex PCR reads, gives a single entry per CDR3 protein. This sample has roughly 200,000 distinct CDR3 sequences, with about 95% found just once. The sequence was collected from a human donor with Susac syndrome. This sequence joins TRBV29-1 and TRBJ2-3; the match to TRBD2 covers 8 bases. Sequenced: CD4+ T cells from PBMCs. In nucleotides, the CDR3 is TGCAGCGTTGACCGGTTAGCGGGACCCACAGATACGCAGTATTTT. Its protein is CSVDRLAGPTDTQYF.